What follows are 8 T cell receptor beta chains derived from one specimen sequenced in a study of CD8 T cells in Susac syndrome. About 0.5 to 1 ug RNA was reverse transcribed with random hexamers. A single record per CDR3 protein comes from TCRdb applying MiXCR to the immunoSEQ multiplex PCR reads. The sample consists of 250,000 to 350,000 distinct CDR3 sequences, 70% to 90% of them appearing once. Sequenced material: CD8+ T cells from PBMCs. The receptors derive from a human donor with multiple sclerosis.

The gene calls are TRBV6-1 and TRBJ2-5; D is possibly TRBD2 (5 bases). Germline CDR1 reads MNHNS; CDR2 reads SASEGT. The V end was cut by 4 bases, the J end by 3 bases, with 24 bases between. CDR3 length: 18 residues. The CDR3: CASSGFDGLRGLKETQYF. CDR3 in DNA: TGTGCCAGCAGTGGCTTTGACGGTCTACGGGGTTTGAAAGAGACCCAGTACTTC.

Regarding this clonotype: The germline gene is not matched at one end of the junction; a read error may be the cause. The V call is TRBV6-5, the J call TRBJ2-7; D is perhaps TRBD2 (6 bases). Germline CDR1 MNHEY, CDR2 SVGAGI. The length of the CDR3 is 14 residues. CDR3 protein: CANSSLAGRYGQYF. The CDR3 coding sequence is TGTGCCAACAGTTCCCTGGCGGGGCGCTACGGGCAGTACTTC.

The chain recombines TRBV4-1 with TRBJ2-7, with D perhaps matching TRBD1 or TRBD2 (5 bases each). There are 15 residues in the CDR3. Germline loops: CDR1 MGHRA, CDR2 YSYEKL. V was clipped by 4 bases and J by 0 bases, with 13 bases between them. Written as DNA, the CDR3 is TGCGCCAGCAGCCTGGGGCGGACTGGCTCCTACGAGCAGTACTTC. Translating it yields CASSLGRTGSYEQYF.

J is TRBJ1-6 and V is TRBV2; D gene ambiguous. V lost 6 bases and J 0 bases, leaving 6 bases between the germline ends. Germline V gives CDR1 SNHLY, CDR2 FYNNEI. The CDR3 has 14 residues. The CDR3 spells CASRGSSYNSPLHF. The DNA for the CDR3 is TGTGCCAGCAGAGGCTCCTCCTATAATTCACCCCTCCACTTT.

CDR3 DNA sequence: TGTGCCAGTAGTCCGGGCGAGGGCGCGAACACTGAAGCTTTCTTT. Its protein product is CASSPGEGANTEAFF. The genes are TRBV19 and TRBJ1-1, with unresolved D. Germline values: CDR1 LNHDA, CDR2 SQIVND (reference sequence). V shed 5 bases and J shed 1 base, with 14 bases lying between them. This CDR3 has 15 residues.

The CDR3 reads CASSVSGGLTNIQYF. DNA for the CDR3: TGTGCCAGCAGCGTAAGTGGAGGACTCACAAACATTCAGTACTTC. V usage is TRBV9 and J usage is TRBJ2-4; D may be TRBD2 (5 bases). V was cut by 1 base and J by 6 bases, with 14 bases left in between. CDR1 SGDLS and CDR2 YYNGEE come from the germline V gene. The CDR3 runs 15 residues.

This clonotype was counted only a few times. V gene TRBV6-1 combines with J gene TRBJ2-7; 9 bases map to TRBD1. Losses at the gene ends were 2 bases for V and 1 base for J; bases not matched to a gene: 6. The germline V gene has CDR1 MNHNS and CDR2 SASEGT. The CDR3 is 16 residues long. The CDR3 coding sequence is TGTGCCAGCAGTGAACACGGGACAGGGACTTCCTACGAGCAGTACTTC. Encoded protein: CASSEHGTGTSYEQYF.

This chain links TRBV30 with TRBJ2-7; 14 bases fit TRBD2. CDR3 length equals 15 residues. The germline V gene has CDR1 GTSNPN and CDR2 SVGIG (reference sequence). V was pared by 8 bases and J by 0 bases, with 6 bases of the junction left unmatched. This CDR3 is CAQTGTSGGSYEQYF. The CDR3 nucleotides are TGTGCCCAAACCGGGACTAGCGGGGGCTCCTACGAGCAGTACTTC.